This TCR beta chain was obtained from a study of cytomegalovirus exposure and HLA in healthy donors (TCRdb year 2017). Study-level background: In an earlier analysis of around 540 of the donors, 276 Gb of sequence data and 90 million to 120 million unique TCR beta sequences from 180 million or so T cells were reported. The study combined high-throughput TCR immunosequencing, statistical association of individual TCRs with disease status, and machine learning to predict cytomegalovirus infection status. Along with the roughly 670-subject first cohort, a separate validation cohort of roughly 110 different subjects was used. Alongside the repertoire data, information on donor age, sex, ethnicity and CMV serostatus was compiled. To study patterns of TCR occurrence, a later analysis re-analyzed previously published TCR beta repertoires from 500 to 850 donors and added high-resolution HLA genotyping. The study aimed to test whether signatures of past pathogen exposure could be identified by cataloging public T cell receptors. Class I and class II HLA loci were covered by the typing at four-digit resolution. Typing coverage differed by locus: A, B, C, DRB1 and DQB1 were typed in about 620-640 donors, DQA1 in roughly 510, DPA1 in around 610, and DPB1 in approximately 450. Of the 300 to 500 genotyped donors, more than 75% were placed in the genetic ancestry cluster associated with self-reported Caucasian donors. Every discovery cohort repertoire had been produced on one sequencing platform. Because of strong linkage in the cohort, roughly five DR-DQ haplotypes were treated as single units for association and clustering. Rather than drawing on any new phenotypic data, the later analysis identified candidate immune exposures from TCR beta sequences and the way those sequences occurred across donors. On average, over 200,000 unique TCR beta nucleotide sequences were sequenced per donor among a few hundred genotyped donors of the cohort, with about 17% of those sequences being non-productive. Approximately 300 gigabases of sequencing data and 80 million or so unique TCR sequences were included in an early release covering 500 to 750 HLA-typed donors. An earlier analysis of more than 450 of the donors used high-throughput TCR beta sequencing to judge whether each TCR beta V gene segment behaved as functional or pseudogenic. The study profiled the T cell repertoires of 666 subjects by immunosequencing and related them to cytomegalovirus serostatus. A later genetic analysis used genome-wide SNP genotypes for about 55% of the 666 donors, treating that subset as a discovery cohort. Paper-wide results and their limitations: The 87-base-pair reads could not distinguish some IMGT-functional V segments, including TRBV6-2 and TRBV6-3, so those segments were excluded. A further reported finding was that TCR beta sequences accurately predicted the HLA-A and HLA-B alleles for most subjects in the first cohort. In a later analysis, TCR association rates were found to vary across HLA loci, with the most associated TCRs seen for DRB1 alleles and the fewest for HLA-C alleles. While some public TCRs were present in many individuals, most TCR sequences turned up only very rarely across donors. In an earlier analysis of fewer than 700 of the donors, most TCR beta V segments appeared in productive rearrangements about 87% or about 30% of the time, broadly matching IMGT annotations. Specific HLA alleles were associated with 15,000 to 20,000 TCR beta sequences at a false discovery rate of 0.05 in a later analysis. Because HLA typing was unavailable for some donors at each locus, only the typed subset was used in association tests. Compared with equally common non-associated chains, HLA-associated TCR beta chains in a later analysis were more clonally expanded and had lower generation probabilities. When HLA alleles, especially DR and DQ, strongly co-occurred, TCR associations were difficult to assign to individual alleles. Only TCR beta chains were sequenced in this cohort, and the absence of alpha or paired-chain data limited detectable features. A few of the identified cytomegalovirus-associated TCR beta chains were confirmed in vitro to be specific for cytomegalovirus antigens. Linkage disequilibrium might explain the correlated functional status among segregating V segments, but an unknown experimental factor could not be excluded. About 17 rarely observed V segments, including chromosome 9 orphons, were excluded from the earlier analysis of just under 600 of the donors because counts were too low. Cytomegalovirus status was reported to be diagnosed by the classifier with high specificity and sensitivity in both the original and validation cohorts. A later genetic analysis reported fewer N-insertions in productive TCRs among donors in an Asian-associated ancestry cluster than the roughly 670-donor mean. The authors suggested that the approach could potentially be generalized to other disease states and immunological phenotypes. According to a later analysis, most CMV-associated TCR beta chains appeared to be HLA-restricted, and the HLA associations seemed to be driven largely by CMV exposure. Roughly uniform sequencing depth across donors was assumed in presence/absence analyses, although this assumption may not hold. The sequencing pipeline was judged likely to have produced a cluster of highly shared sequence variants as a technical artifact. In a later analysis, several top co-occurrence clusters were reported to appear linked to parvovirus B19, influenza, CMV and Epstein-Barr virus. In the study, about 150 TCR beta chains were listed as associated with cytomegalovirus. CMV serostatus was the only immune exposure information available for the cohort. In a later genetic analysis, a missense DCLRE1C variant was associated with V-gene and J-gene trimming of TCR beta chains, and the association was replicated in an independent cohort.

Ends trimmed: V by 6 bases, J by 8 bases; bases unmatched to a gene: 7. From the germline V gene, CDR1 is MNHEY and CDR2 is SVGAGI. The CDR3 sequence holds 13 residues, the cysteine and phenylalanine included. The read is trimmed to its CDR3 DNA, 39 bases read in frame from base 1. The library was prepared using the immunoSEQ multiplex PCR assay. The multiplex PCR relied on a mix of 60 forward primers for TCR Vbeta segments and 13 reverse primers for TCR Jbeta segments. The CDR3 region of rearranged TCR beta genes was amplified from genomic DNA with a multiplex PCR assay. The Illumina HiSeq System was used to sequence the amplified TCR beta libraries as 87-base-pair reads. Processing in the source paper ran as follows. In a later analysis, approximately 74 million unique TCR beta chains were counted across the 500 to 850 repertoires, and some 10 million of these chains were shared by at least two donors. A nearest-neighbor algorithm error-corrected the raw reads and collapsed the reads into unique sequences, merging closely related sequences to remove PCR and sequencing errors. V, D and J gene segments were assigned by aligning CDR3 sequences to IMGT reference sequences. For a sequence to be retained, at least a six-nucleotide match to both a V gene segment and a J gene segment was required. Rearrangements were called productive when the CDR3 lacked stop codons and stayed in frame with V and J; all others were non-productive. Following IMGT convention, CDR3 was defined as the stretch from the second conserved V-encoded cysteine to the conserved J-encoded phenylalanine. In an earlier analysis of around 600 of the donors, sequences lacking an unambiguous match to a single V gene segment were excluded. An earlier analysis of fewer than 750 of the donors called V segments functional above 56.7% productive rearrangements and segregating when the between-donor standard deviation exceeded 5%. A statistical classification framework was developed to diagnose cytomegalovirus status using the catalog of TCR beta chain sequences. In a later analysis, V and J genes were assigned by comparing TCR nucleotide sequences against IMGT/GENE-DB human TR gene sequences. The TCRdist pipeline was used in a later analysis to assign CDR3 sequences and most-parsimonious VDJ recombination scenarios. In a later analysis, each TCR beta chain was defined by its CDR3 amino acid sequence together with its V-gene family, and reads without a unique V-gene family were excluded. As a way to deal with suspected cross-contamination and a sequencing artifact, a later analysis dropped over 550 nucleotide sequences that were highly shared and had low generation probability. In a later analysis, a clonal expansion index for each public chain was calculated from normalized within-repertoire ranks of inferred template counts. A later analysis computed generation probabilities with a VDJ recombination model fitted to out-of-frame rearrangements, and checked the results against IGoR. A later analysis scored TCR-TCR, TCR-HLA and TCR-CMV co-occurrence with hypergeometric tests, applying a repertoire-size bias correction to TCR pairs. A later analysis estimated false discovery rates by permuting HLA or CMV assignments 20 times. In a later analysis, co-occurring TCRs were grouped using DBSCAN, with TCRdist sequence similarity added in when clustering inside HLA-allele-positive subsets. Repertoires with fewer than 30,000 or more than 120,000 public chains were left out of co-occurrence clustering, as were five repertoires with anomalous nucleotide sharing. TCRdb's version of the immuneACCESS table is confined to in-frame rearrangements and falls short of the full clone set. An unresolved V gene accounts for under half of the shortfall where checked; the remainder is of unknown origin. V and J calls and clone size are copied from that table; D and trimming were computed from the DNA. The sample contains over 50,000 clones, roughly 90% of them found a single time. Of the sample, 1.5% falls within the top ten clones.

For this clone: No antigen is known for it. No base quality values were provided; no much bigger clone lies one nucleotide off.

The cohort consisted of fewer than 700 healthy bone marrow donors. At the time of sampling, all cohort members were nominally healthy, though unrecorded immune exposures were likely present. The donor was CMV seropositive and was included in the group of 289 seropositive cohort members. A peripheral blood sample was provided by each donor, and peripheral blood mononuclear cells were used for TCR beta sequencing. The Qiagen DNeasy Blood Extraction Kit was used to extract genomic DNA from the blood cell samples. Material: PBMCs. Recombination joined TRBV6-5 with TRBJ2-1; TRBD1 lines up with 7 middle nucleotides. The receptor's source is a young man in good health and CMV-seropositive. The CDR3 reads as follows: CASRGTVVDEQFF. The sequenced DNA is TGTGCCAGCAGGGGGACAGTAGTCGATGAGCAGTTCTTC.